These 7 T cell receptor beta chains came from one sample sequenced in a study of T cells in Graves' hyperthyroidism and ophthalmopathy. The investigators amplified TCR beta CDR3 regions from RNA transcripts. With the HTBI primer set, the TCR CDR3 went through a first round of RT-PCR. TCRdb ran MiXCR on the multiplex PCR reads and lists one entry per CDR3 protein. The data hold a few hundred thousand distinct CDR3 sequences, with 15% to 18% observed a single time. Sequenced input: blood. The receptors stem from a woman aged 25-40 years with Graves' hyperthyroidism.

This clonotype came up a few times. One end of the junction fails to match germline, which may point to a read error. V gene TRBV28 combines with J gene TRBJ2-1; tentatively, D is TRBD1 (6 bases). Germline assignment: CDR1 MDHEN and CDR2 SYDVKM. CDR3 size: 14 residues. The CDR3 sequence: CASIPDRSYNGQFF. Here the CDR3 DNA reads TGTGCCAGTATACCGGACAGATCCTACAATGGGCAGTTCTTC.

In this sample, this clonotype turned up many times. The gene calls are TRBV5-1 and TRBJ2-3, with 8 bases identical to TRBD1. The ends lost 5 bases at V and 0 bases at J; junction bases unmatched: 8. This CDR3 spans 16 amino acids. Germline lookup yields CDR1 SGHRS and CDR2 YFSETQ. Here the CDR3 reads CASRRGQAFSTDTQYF. The CDR3 region has the DNA TGCGCCAGCAGAAGGGGACAGGCTTTTAGCACAGATACGCAGTATTTT.

The CDR3 reads CAISDPGPTYEQYF. The CDR3 coding sequence is TGTGCCATCAGTGACCCGGGACCAACCTACGAGCAGTACTTC. The chain carries TRBV10-3 and TRBJ2-7, with D perhaps TRBD1 or TRBD2 (5 bases each). V was shortened by 3 bases and J by 2 bases, with 11 bases between the two germline ends. The CDR3 spans 14 residues. CDR1 and CDR2 from the germline V gene are ENHRY and SYGVKD.

This clonotype was observed a handful of times. The rearrangement links TRBV2 to TRBJ2-1, with a tentative D call TRBD1 (6 bases). Germline CDR1 SNHLY, CDR2 FYNNEI. The CDR3 length is 16 residues. Trimming pared 7 bases from V and 0 bases from J, leaving 16 bases between. The CDR3 region has the DNA TGTGCCAGCACCGAATGGGGGCGCAACTCCTACAATGAGCAGTTCTTC. Translation gives CASTEWGRNSYNEQFF.

This clonotype turned up a few times. A much larger clone is a single base away; this may be a read error. The conserved final phenylalanine or tryptophan is absent from the CDR3, which likely points to a read error. The V and J genes are TRBV28 and TRBJ1-1; D gene ambiguous. Per the germline V gene, CDR1 is MDHEN and CDR2 is SYDVKM. Trimming removed 1 base at V and 10 bases at J, with 10 bases between. The CDR3 has 12 amino acids. As DNA, the CDR3 is TGTGCCAGCAGTTTATTTGGGGATGGAGCTTTCCTT. Its translation: CASSLFGDGAFL.

This clonotype was picked up many times. The chain is built from TRBV5-1 and TRBJ1-1; TRBD1 is a possible D gene (5 bases). This CDR3 has 14 residues. Germline V gene data show CDR1 as SGHRS and CDR2 as YFSETQ. The germline V and J ends were trimmed by 4 bases and 4 bases, with 14 bases remaining between them. CDR3 in amino acids: CASSPSGGSTEAFF. As DNA, the CDR3 is TGCGCCAGCAGCCCGTCCGGGGGGTCCACTGAAGCTTTCTTT.

The V gene is TRBV9, the J gene TRBJ2-3; D may correspond to TRBD1 or TRBD2 (7 bases each). V lost 4 bases to trimming and J lost 3 bases, with 33 bases between them. The CDR3 has 21 amino acids. The V gene's germline CDR1 is SGDLS and CDR2 YYNGEE. Written as DNA, the CDR3 is TGTGCCAGCAGCCCCCGTGGGAGGGGGCCCATCTTTTCCCCCGGGACAGATACGCAGTATTTT. Translating gives CASSPRGRGPIFSPGTDTQYF.